This entry is about one TCR beta chain. What it binds is unknown. The sample belongs to a study of T cell responses to AZD1222 COVID-19 vaccine. Looking at the study overall: Second-dose intervals near 4 or 12 weeks were combined. Study findings and constraints: Spike was spanned by vaccine-associated CD4 TCRs, which were dominant at 160-218 and 743-854. There were mostly white British donors and more females than males, and clonal diversity was possibly underestimated. Spike-specific TCR depth and breadth grew after two AZD1222 doses.

The CDR3 sequence is 15 residues long. Germline lookup yields CDR1 MDHEN and CDR2 SYDVKM. V was pared by 6 bases and J by 1 base, with 15 bases between. The repertoire was sequenced with immunoSEQ multiplex PCR; TCRdb's copy has only in-frame clones and lacks some. The profile shows about 140,000 clones, more than 85% of them singletons. The chain carries TRBV28 and TRBJ1-1, with a possible D match to TRBD1 (6 bases). The starting material was peripheral blood, obtained on day 0 of AZD1222 vaccination. This TCR came from an adult in good health. CDR3 region: CASRGLGGANTEAFF. DNA of the CDR3: TGTGCCAGCAGGGGCCTAGGGGGAGCGAACACTGAAGCTTTCTTT. Full variable domain (missing parts from reference TRBV28 and TRBJ1-1): DVKVTQSSRYLVKRTGEKVFLECVQDMDHENMFWYRQDPGLGLRLIYFSYDVKMKEKGDIPEGYSVSREKKERFSLILESASTNQTSMYLCASRGLGGANTEAFFGQGTRLTVV.